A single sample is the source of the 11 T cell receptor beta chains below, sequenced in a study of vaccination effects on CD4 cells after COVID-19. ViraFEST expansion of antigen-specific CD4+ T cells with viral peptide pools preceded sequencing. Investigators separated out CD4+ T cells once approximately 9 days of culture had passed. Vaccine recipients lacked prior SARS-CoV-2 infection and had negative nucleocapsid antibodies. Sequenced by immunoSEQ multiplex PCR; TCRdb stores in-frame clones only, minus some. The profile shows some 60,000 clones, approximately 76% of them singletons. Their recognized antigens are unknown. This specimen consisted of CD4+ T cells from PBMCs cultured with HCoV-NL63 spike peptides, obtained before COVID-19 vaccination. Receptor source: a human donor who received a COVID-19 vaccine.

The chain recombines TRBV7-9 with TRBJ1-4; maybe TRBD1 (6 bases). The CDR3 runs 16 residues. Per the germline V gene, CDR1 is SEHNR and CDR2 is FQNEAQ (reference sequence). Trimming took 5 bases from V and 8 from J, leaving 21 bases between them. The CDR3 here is CASSSDRTGIREKLFF. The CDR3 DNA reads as TGTGCCAGCAGCAGCGACAGGACCGGGATCAGAGAAAAACTGTTTTTT.

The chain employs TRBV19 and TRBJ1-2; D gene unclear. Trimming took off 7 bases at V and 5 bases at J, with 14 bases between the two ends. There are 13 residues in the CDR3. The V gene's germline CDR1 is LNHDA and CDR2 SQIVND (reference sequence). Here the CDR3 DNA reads TGTGCCAGTAAAGAGGCCGATGAGTATGGCTACACCTTC. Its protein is CASKEADEYGYTF.

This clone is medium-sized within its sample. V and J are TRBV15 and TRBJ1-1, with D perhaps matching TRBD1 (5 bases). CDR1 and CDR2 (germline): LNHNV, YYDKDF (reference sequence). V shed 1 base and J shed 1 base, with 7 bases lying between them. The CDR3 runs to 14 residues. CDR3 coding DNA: TGTGCCACCAGCAGAGGACAGTCGAACACTGAAGCTTTCTTT. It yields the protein CATSRGQSNTEAFF.

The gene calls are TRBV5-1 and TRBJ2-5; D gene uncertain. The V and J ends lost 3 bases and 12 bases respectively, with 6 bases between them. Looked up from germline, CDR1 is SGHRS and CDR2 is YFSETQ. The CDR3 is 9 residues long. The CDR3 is CASSCNEYF. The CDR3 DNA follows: TGCGCCAGCAGCTGTAATGAGTACTTC.

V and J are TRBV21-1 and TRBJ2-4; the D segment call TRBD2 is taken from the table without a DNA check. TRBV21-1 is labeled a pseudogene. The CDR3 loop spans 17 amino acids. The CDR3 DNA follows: TGTGCCAGCAGCAAAGTCCGAGCCGTCCTAGCCAAAAACATTCAGTACTTC. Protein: CASSKVRAVLAKNIQYF.

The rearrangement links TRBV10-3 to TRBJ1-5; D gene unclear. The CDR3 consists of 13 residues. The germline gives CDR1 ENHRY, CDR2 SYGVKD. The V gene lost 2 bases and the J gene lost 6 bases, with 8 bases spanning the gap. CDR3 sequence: CAISETQLQPQHF. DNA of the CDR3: TGTGCCATCAGTGAGACACAGCTTCAGCCCCAGCATTTT.

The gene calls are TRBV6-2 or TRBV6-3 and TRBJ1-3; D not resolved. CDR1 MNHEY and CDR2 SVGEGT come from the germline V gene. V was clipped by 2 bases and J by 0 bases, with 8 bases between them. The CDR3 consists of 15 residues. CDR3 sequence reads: CASSYGYSSGNTIYF. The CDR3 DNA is TGTGCCAGCAGTTACGGGTACAGCTCTGGAAACACCATATATTTT.

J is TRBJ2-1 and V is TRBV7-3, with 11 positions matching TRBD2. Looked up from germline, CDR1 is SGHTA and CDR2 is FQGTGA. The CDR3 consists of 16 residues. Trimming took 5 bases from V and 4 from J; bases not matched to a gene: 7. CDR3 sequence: CASSKTGTSGYNEQFF. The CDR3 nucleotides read TGTGCCAGCAGCAAGACCGGGACTAGCGGATACAATGAGCAGTTCTTC. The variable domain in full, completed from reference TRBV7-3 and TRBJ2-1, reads GAGVSQTPSNKVTEKGKYVELRCDPISGHTALYWYRQSLGQGPEFLIYFQGTGAADDSGLPNDRFFAVRPEGSVSTLKIQRTERGDSAVYLCASSKTGTSGYNEQFFGPGTRLTVL.

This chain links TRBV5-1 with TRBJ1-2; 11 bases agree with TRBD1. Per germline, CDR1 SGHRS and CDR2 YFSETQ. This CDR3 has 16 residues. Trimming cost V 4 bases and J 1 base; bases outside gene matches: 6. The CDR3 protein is CASSNPGTGGNYGYTF. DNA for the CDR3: TGCGCCAGCAGCAACCCCGGGACAGGGGGTAACTATGGCTACACCTTC.

The CDR3 reads CASSVGFGQYTQYF. The CDR3 DNA reads as TGTGCCAGCAGCGTAGGTTTCGGGCAGTATACGCAGTATTTT. The chain has TRBV9 and TRBJ2-3; D not certain. CDR3 length: 14 residues. V shed 0 bases and J shed 7 bases, with 12 bases lying between them. Germline CDR1 is SGDLS and CDR2 is YYNGEE.

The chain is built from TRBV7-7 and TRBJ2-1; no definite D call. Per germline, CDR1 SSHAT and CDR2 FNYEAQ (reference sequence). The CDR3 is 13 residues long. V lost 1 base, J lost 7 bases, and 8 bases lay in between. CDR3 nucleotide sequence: TGTGCCAGCAGCTTAGACGCGTTGAATGAGCAGTTCTTC. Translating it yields CASSLDALNEQFF.